These 5 T cell receptor beta chains originate from one sample sequenced in a study of Ad26.COV2.S vaccination and SARS-CoV-2 variants. This sample's treatment: around 19 received Ad26.COV2.S at low or high dose, single or two shots; roughly 5 received placebo; per-sample allocation not given. Day 63 following the first vaccine or placebo injection was when the samples were taken. Data came from immunoSEQ multiplex PCR; TCRdb stores just in-frame clones and leaves some out. The table lists about 440,000 clones, approximately 90% of them singletons, with around 13% in the top ten. The specimen comprised peripheral blood, sampled in a trial of Ad26.COV2.S vaccine versus placebo. These receptors were collected from a person aged 18-60 years who received the Ad26.COV2.S COVID-19 vaccine or a placebo.

The chain joins TRBV11-2 to TRBJ2-1, with D tentatively TRBD2 (5 bases). Looked up from germline, CDR1 is SGHAT and CDR2 is FQNNGV. This CDR3 spans 13 amino acids. V gave up 8 bases and J gave up 0 bases, with 8 bases separating them. The CDR3 sequence is CASAGNSYNEQFF. The CDR3 DNA reads as TGTGCCAGCGCCGGGAACTCCTACAATGAGCAGTTCTTC.

V gene TRBV7-2 combines with J gene TRBJ2-1; no clear D gene. The CDR3 spans 14 residues. Germline CDR1 reads SGHTA; CDR2 reads FQGNSA. The germline V and J ends were trimmed by 1 base and 5 bases, with 9 bases remaining between them. CDR3 region: CASSLGPANNEQFF. Here the CDR3 DNA reads TGTGCCAGCAGCTTAGGCCCAGCGAACAATGAGCAGTTCTTC.

This chain uses TRBV5-1 with TRBJ2-3; perhaps TRBD2 as D (7 bases). The V gene lost 6 bases and the J gene lost 6 bases, with 20 bases spanning the gap. CDR1 and CDR2 (germline): SGHRS, YFSETQ. There are 15 residues in the CDR3. CDR3 amino acids: CASTLRGARQDTQYF. The CDR3, as DNA: TGCGCCAGCACCCTCCGGGGGGCCCGCCAGGATACGCAGTATTTT.

The rearrangement joins TRBV4-2 to TRBJ2-7; 8 nucleotides line up with TRBD2. CDR1 is LGHNA, CDR2 YNFKEQ, per germline. This CDR3 is 18 amino acids long. V lost 0 bases to trimming and J lost 0 bases; unmatched junction nucleotides: 10. The CDR3 sequence: CASSQEGSGSGSSYEQYF. DNA of the CDR3: TGTGCCAGCAGCCAAGAAGGGTCCGGAAGCGGGAGCTCCTACGAGCAGTACTTC.

The gene calls are TRBV6-6 and TRBJ1-5; TRBD1 agrees at 7 bases. Germline V CDR1 and CDR2: MNHNY, SVGAGI (reference sequence). V shed 0 bases, J shed 7 bases, and the junction held 3 bases outside the gene matches. The CDR3 is 14 residues long. CDR3 sequence (DNA): TGTGCCAGCAGTTACTCGACAGGGTCCCAGCCCCAGCATTTT. Translated: CASSYSTGSQPQHF.